This entry describes one TCR beta chain. The antigen is undetermined. This sample stems from a study of CD8+CD57+ T cells in acquired aplastic anemia. Study background: The study obtained an average of about 3.2 ug of DNA from sorted CD4+ and CD8+ cells.

TCR beta VDJ and CDR3 profiling used genomic DNA as template. MiXCR was run by TCRdb on the reads, yielding one entry per CDR3 protein. Of fewer than 200,000 distinct CDR3 sequences in the sample, roughly 50% are singletons; the top ten hold 1.8%. Study-wide findings and caveats: Between patients and controls, CD8+ Simpson's diversity did not vary significantly. Around 29 CD8+ CDR3 sequences were shared between patients and controls.

CDR1 and CDR2 (germline): SQVTM, ANQGSEA. This CDR3 has 14 residues. After removal of 5 bases from V and 6 bases from J, the junction contained 4 bases not matched to a gene. All sequencing subjects had displayed CD8+CD57+ cell expansion on flow cytometry. The study sampled blood from patients who had received no therapy. The sequence derives from a human donor with aplastic anemia. The specimen was sorted CD4+, CD8+, or CD8+CD57+ T cells (not recorded which) from PBMCs. The gene calls are TRBV29-1 and TRBJ2-1; 13 bases fit TRBD2. The CDR3 DNA reads as TGCAGCGTTTATAGGACTAGCGGGAGCAATGAGCAGTTCTTC. This gives the protein CSVYRTSGSNEQFF.